This T cell receptor (beta chain) was retrieved from a study of T cells in Graves' hyperthyroidism and ophthalmopathy. Study-wide context: Once the initial diagnosis was made, peripheral blood was obtained before any treatment.

The source material, RNA transcripts, was used to amplify TCR beta CDR3 regions. The HTBI set primed first-round TCR CDR3 RT-PCR. TCRdb fed the multiplex PCR reads into MiXCR, producing one record per CDR3 protein. The sample has some 570,000 distinct CDR3 sequences, 17% seen once. The CDR3 is 15 residues long. Losses at the gene ends were 4 bases for V and 0 bases for J; bases not matched to a gene: 6. Germline V gene data show CDR1 as MNHEY and CDR2 as SMNVEV (reference sequence). There are many counts of this clonotype. What it binds is unknown. Ophthalmopathy in the patients scored at least 3 on Clinical Activity Score and at least 4 on NOSPECS grade, lasting under 3 months. Study outcomes and limitations: Peripheral blood also featured most of the thyroid clonotypes expanded above 0.001.

The chain employs TRBV27 and TRBJ2-7; 7 bases are shared with TRBD1. The specimen sequenced was blood. The source is a young woman with Graves' ophthalmopathy. CDR3 residues: CASSSLGDSSYEQYF. The CDR3 DNA reads TGTGCCAGCAGTTCACTAGGGGACAGCTCCTACGAGCAGTACTTC.